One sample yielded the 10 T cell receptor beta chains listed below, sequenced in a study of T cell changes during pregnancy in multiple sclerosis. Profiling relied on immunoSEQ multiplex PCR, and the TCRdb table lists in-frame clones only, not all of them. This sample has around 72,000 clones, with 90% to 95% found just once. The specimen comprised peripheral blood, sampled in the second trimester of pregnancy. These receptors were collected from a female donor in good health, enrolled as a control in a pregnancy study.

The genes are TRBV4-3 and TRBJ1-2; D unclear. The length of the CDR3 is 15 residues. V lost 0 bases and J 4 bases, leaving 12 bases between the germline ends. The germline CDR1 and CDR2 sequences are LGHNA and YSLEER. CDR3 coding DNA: TGCGCCAGCAGCCAAGATCCGGGTAATCGCTATGGCTACACCTTC. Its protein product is CASSQDPGNRYGYTF.

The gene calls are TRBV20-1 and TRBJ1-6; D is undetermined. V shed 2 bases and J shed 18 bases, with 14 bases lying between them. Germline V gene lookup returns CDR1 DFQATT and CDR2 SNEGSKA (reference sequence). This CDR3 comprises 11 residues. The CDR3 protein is CSARLSEIAHF. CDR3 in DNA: TGCAGTGCTAGACTCTCCGAAATAGCCCACTTT.

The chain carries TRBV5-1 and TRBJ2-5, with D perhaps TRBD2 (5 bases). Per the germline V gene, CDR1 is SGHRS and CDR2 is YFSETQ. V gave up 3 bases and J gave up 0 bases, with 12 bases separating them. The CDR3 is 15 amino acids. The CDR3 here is CASSYELVYQETQYF. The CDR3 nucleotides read TGCGCCAGCAGCTACGAACTAGTCTACCAAGAGACCCAGTACTTC.

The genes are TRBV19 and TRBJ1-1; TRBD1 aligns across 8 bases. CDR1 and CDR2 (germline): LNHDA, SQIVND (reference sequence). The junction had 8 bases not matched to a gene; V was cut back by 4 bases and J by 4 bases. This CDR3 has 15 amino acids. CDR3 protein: CASSKRTGTSTEAFF. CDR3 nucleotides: TGTGCCAGTAGTAAAAGGACAGGGACTTCCACTGAAGCTTTCTTT.

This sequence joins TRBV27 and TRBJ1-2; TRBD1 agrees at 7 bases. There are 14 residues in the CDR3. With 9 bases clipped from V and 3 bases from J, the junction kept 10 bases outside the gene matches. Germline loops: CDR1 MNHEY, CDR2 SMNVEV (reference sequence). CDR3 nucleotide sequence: TGTGCCAGTACAAAAACAGGGGCCGACTATGGCTACACCTTC. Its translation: CASTKTGADYGYTF.

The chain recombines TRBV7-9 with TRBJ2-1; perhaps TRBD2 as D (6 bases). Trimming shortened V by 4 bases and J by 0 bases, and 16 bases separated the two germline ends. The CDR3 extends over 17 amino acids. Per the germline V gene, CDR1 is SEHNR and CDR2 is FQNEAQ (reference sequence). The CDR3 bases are TGTGCCAGCAGCTCGGGAGCCAGGGATTTCTCCTACAATGAGCAGTTCTTC. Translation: CASSSGARDFSYNEQFF.

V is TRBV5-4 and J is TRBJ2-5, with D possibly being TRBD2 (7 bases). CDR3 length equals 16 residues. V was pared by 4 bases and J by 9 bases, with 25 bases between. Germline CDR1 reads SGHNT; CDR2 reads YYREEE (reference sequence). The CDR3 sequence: CASSAGEGVGPRAQYF. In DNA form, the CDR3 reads TGTGCCAGCAGCGCCGGGGAGGGGGTCGGCCCGAGGGCCCAGTACTTC.

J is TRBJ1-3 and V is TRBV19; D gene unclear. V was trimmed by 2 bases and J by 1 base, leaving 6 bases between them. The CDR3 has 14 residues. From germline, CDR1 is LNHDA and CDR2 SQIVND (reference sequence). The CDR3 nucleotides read TGTGCCAGTAGTATATGGGCTTCTGGAAACACCATATATTTT. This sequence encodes CASSIWASGNTIYF.

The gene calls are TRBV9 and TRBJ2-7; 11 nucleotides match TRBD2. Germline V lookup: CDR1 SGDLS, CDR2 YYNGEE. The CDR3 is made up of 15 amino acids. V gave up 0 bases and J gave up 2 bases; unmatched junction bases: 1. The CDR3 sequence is CASSVASGGTYEQYF. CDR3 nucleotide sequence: TGTGCCAGCAGCGTAGCTAGCGGGGGGACCTACGAGCAGTACTTC.

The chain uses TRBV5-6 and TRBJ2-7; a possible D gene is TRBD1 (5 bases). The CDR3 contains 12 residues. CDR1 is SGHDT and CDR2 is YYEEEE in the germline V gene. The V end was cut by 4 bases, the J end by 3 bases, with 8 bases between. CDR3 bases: TGTGCCAGCAGCGACAGACACTACGAGCAGTACTTC. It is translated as CASSDRHYEQYF.